The rows below give T cell receptor beta chains drawn from one sample of a study of blood T cells in healthy people across ages. TCRdb reanalysed the 5' RACE reads using MiXCR and keeps one entry per CDR3 protein. The top ten hold 7% to 9% of the sample, which has around 1.7 million distinct CDR3 sequences, about 28% seen once. Sequencing input: blood. The receptor set was obtained from a woman under 40 in good health. Each CDR3 is given with its conserved first and last residue. D genes are given only for firm matches. Only part of the rows carry a size: once, few, many, or a class if the clone is expanded.

TRBJ2-1 | TRBV5-1 | few | NA | CASSSQGQGYNEQFF | TGCGCCAGCAGCTCTCAGGGACAAGGATACAATGAGCAGTTCTTC
TRBJ2-2 | TRBV7-7 | once | NA | CASNSGTLNTGELFF | TGTGCCAGCAACTCCGGGACTCTGAACACCGGGGAGCTGTTTTTT
TRBJ2-5 | TRBV6-6 | many | TRBD2 | CASSSPAGGGETQYF | TGTGCCAGCAGTTCACCGGCGGGGGGTGGAGAGACCCAGTACTTC
TRBJ2-2 | TRBV4-3 | few | NA | CASSQDGPIRTGELFF | TGCGCCAGCAGCCAAGATGGGCCTATCAGGACCGGGGAGCTGTTTTTT
TRBJ2-7 | TRBV5-1 | NA | NA | CASSWRGGLVQYF | TGCGCCAGCAGCTGGAGGGGGGGGCTCGTGCAGTACTTC
TRBJ1-2 | TRBV12-5 | few | NA | CASGPGPPEGYTF | TGTGCTAGTGGTCCCGGGCCTCCGGAAGGCTACACCTTC
TRBJ2-3 | TRBV29-1 | many | NA | CSGHHGTDTQYF | TGCAGCGGTCACCACGGCACAGATACGCAGTATTTT
TRBJ1-1 | TRBV29-1 | few | TRBD1 | CSVQYRGRKNTEAFF | TGCAGCGTTCAGTATAGGGGGCGCAAGAACACTGAAGCTTTCTTT
TRBJ2-3 | TRBV20-1 | few | NA | CSASGTAALGANTQYF | TGCAGTGCTAGCGGGACTGCGGCCCTGGGGGCTAATACGCAGTATTTT
TRBJ2-1 | TRBV28 | many | TRBD2 | CASSSPSSGGAYNEQFF | TGTGCCAGCAGTTCCCCGTCAAGCGGGGGGGCCTACAATGAGCAGTTCTTC
TRBJ2-1 | TRBV5-1 | NA | TRBD2 | CASSLTRGEDFDEQFF | TGCGCCAGCAGCTTGACGCGGGGGGAGGATTTCGATGAGCAGTTCTTC
TRBJ2-1 | TRBV20-1 | many | NA | CSAGNNNEQFF | TGCAGTGCCGGAAACAACAATGAGCAGTTCTTC
TRBJ2-5 | TRBV7-6 | NA | NA | CASSRIGIQETQYF | TGTGCCAGCAGCAGGATTGGGATACAAGAGACCCAGTACTTC
TRBJ2-1 | TRBV2 | NA | NA | CASRPDSNEQFF | TGTGCCTCCCGTCCGGACAGCAATGAGCAGTTCTTC
TRBJ1-2 | TRBV4-1 | NA | NA | CASSLTRDFTGGYTF | TGCGCCAGCAGCCTAACTCGGGATTTTACGGGAGGCTACACCTTC
TRBJ2-6 | TRBV2 | NA | NA | CASSEQGGLSGANVLTF | TGTGCCAGCAGTGAACAGGGGGGACTCTCTGGGGCCAACGTCCTGACTTTC
TRBJ1-6 | TRBV6-5 | NA | NA | CASSYDATYSPLHF | TGTGCCAGCAGTTACGATGCGACTTATTCACCCCTCCACTTT
TRBJ2-7 | TRBV19 | NA | TRBD1 | CASTAGTGASYEQYF | TGTGCCAGTACCGCCGGGACAGGGGCTTCCTACGAGCAGTACTTC
TRBJ2-1 | TRBV20-1 | many | NA | CSALPLRVSYNEQFF | TGCAGTGCTCTCCCCCTCCGCGTGTCCTACAATGAGCAGTTCTTC
TRBJ1-2 | TRBV30 | NA | NA | CAWSPLSYRGYGYTF | TGTGCCTGGAGTCCTTTATCTTACCGAGGGTATGGCTACACCTTC
TRBJ2-1 | TRBV5-1 | NA | NA | CASSLTGMGNEQFF | TGCGCCAGCAGCTTGACAGGGATGGGGAATGAGCAGTTCTTC
TRBJ2-1 | TRBV3-1 | few | TRBD2 | CASSQGRAGAGFF | TGTGCCAGCAGCCAAGGGCGAGCGGGAGCCGGGTTCTTC
TRBJ1-6 | TRBV25-1 | NA | NA | CASSAPGPYNSPLHF | TGTGCCAGCAGTGCGCCGGGGCCCTATAATTCACCCCTCCACTTT
TRBJ2-1 | TRBV7-9 | NA | TRBD1 | CASSWRGTGRNNEQFF | TGTGCCAGCAGCTGGAGAGGGACAGGGAGAAACAATGAGCAGTTCTTC
TRBJ2-1 | TRBV12-5 | many | NA | CASGLVGRGEQFF | TGTGCTAGTGGTTTGGTCGGTCGGGGTGAGCAGTTCTTC
TRBJ2-7 | TRBV7-2 | NA | NA | CASSLLLGSSYEQYF | TGTGCCAGCAGCTTGTTGTTAGGGAGCTCCTACGAGCAGTACTTC
TRBJ1-1 | TRBV20-1 | many | NA | CSARVGGSGTEAFF | TGCAGTGCTAGAGTTGGGGGATCGGGCACTGAAGCTTTCTTT
TRBJ1-3 | TRBV12-3/TRBV12-4 | few | NA | CASSPSGSGNTIYF | TGTGCCAGCAGTCCTTCGGGGTCCGGAAACACCATATATTTT
TRBJ1-5 | TRBV6-2/TRBV6-3 | NA | NA | CASSYSGSQPQHF | TGTGCCAGCAGTTACTCGGGCAGTCAGCCCCAGCATTTT
TRBJ2-7 | TRBV2 | NA | TRBD1 | CASSETGTGGKEQYF | TGTGCCAGCAGTGAAACCGGGACAGGGGGAAAGGAGCAGTACTTC
TRBJ1-2 | TRBV27 | NA | NA | CASSSPPGDYGYTF | TGTGCCAGCAGTTCGCCCCCAGGGGATTATGGCTACACCTTC
TRBJ2-4 | TRBV6-6 | NA | NA | CASSYSNGVVSEQYF | TGTGCCAGCAGTTACTCGAATGGGGTGGTTAGTGAGCAGTACTTC
TRBJ2-1 | TRBV6-1 | many | TRBD2 | CSSRPRLAGGRNEQFF | TGTTCCAGCAGACCCCGGCTAGCGGGGGGGCGCAATGAGCAGTTCTTC
TRBJ2-5 | TRBV12-3/TRBV12-4 | NA | TRBD1 | CASRPTGTGGETQYF | TGTGCCAGCAGACCCACCGGGACAGGGGGAGAGACCCAGTACTTC
TRBJ2-1 | TRBV20-1 | few | NA | CSARELDGSYNEQFF | TGCAGTGCTAGAGAACTAGACGGCTCCTACAATGAGCAGTTCTTC
TRBJ1-1 | TRBV12-3/TRBV12-4 | many | TRBD1 | CASSGTGGVLEAFF | TGTGCCAGCAGTGGGACAGGGGGCGTGCTTGAAGCTTTCTTT